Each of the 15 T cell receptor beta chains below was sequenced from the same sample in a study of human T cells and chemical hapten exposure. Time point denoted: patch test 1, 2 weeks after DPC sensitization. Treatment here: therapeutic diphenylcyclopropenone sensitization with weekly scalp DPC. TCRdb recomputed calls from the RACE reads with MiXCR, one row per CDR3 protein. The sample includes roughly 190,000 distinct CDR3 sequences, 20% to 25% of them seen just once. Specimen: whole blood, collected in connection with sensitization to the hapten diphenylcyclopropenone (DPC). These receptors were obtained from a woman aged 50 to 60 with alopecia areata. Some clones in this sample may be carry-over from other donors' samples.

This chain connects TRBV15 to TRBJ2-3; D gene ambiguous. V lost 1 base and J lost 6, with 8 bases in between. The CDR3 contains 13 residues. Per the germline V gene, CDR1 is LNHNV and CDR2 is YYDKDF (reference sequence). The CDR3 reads CATSRAPSDTQYF. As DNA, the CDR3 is TGTGCCACCAGCAGAGCGCCTTCCGATACGCAGTATTTT.

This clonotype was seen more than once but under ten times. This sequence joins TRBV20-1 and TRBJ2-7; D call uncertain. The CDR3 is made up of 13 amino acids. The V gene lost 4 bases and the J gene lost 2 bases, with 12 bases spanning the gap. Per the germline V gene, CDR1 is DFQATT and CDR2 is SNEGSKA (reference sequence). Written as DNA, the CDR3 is TGCAGTGCTACAGACTGGAATGCCTACGAGCAGTACTTC. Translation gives CSATDWNAYEQYF.

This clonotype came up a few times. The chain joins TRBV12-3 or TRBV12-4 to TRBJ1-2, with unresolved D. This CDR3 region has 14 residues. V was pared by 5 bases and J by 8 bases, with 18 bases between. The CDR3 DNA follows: TGTGCCAGCAGTGTCGGTCGTACATCGCAAGGCTACACCTTC. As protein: CASSVGRTSQGYTF.

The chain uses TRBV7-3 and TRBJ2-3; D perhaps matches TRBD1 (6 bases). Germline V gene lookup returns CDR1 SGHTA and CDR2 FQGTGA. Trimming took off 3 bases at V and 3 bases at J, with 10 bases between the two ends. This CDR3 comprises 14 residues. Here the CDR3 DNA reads TGTGCCAGCAGCTTTACAGGGTGGACAGATACGCAGTATTTT. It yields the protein CASSFTGWTDTQYF. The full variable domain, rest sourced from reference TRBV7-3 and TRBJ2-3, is GAGVSQTPSNKVTEKGKYVELRCDPISGHTALYWYRQSLGQGPEFLIYFQGTGAADDSGLPNDRFFAVRPEGSVSTLKIQRTERGDSAVYLCASSFTGWTDTQYFGPGTRLTVL.

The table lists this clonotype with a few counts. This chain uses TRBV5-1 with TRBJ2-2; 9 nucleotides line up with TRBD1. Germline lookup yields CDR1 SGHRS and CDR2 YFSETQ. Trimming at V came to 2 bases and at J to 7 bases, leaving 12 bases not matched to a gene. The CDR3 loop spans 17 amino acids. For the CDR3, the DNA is TGCGCCAGCAGCTTCACCGGACAGGGGTCGGTTGTCGGGGAGCTGTTTTTT. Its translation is CASSFTGQGSVVGELFF.

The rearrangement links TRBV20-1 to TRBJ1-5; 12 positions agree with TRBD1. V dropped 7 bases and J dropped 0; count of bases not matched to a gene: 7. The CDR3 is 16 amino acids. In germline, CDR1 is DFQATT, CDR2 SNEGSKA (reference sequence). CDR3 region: CSGSGTGGNSNQPQHF. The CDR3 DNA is TGCAGTGGATCCGGGACAGGGGGCAATAGCAATCAGCCCCAGCATTTT.

The CDR3, as DNA: TGCGCCAGCTGGACTAGCGGGATTGCAGATACGCAGTATTTT. Translating it yields CASWTSGIADTQYF. The chain couples TRBV5-1 to TRBJ2-3; 12 bases line up with TRBD2. The germline CDR1 and CDR2 sequences are SGHRS and YFSETQ. With 7 bases clipped from V and 4 bases from J, the junction kept 4 bases outside the gene matches. The CDR3 consists of 14 residues.

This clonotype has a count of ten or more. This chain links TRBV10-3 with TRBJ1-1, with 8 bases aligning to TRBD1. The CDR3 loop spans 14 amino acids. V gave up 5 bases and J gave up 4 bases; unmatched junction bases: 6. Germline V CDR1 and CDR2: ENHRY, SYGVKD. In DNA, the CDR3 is TGTGCCATCAGTAAACAGGGGGAGGGCACTGAAGCTTTCTTT. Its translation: CAISKQGEGTEAFF.

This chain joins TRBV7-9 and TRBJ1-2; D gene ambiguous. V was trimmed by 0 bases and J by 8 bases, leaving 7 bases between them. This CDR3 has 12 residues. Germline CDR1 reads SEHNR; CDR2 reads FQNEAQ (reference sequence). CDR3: CASSLARVGYTF. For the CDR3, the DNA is TGTGCCAGCAGCTTAGCGAGGGTCGGCTACACCTTC.

DNA for the CDR3: TGTGCCACCAGCAGAGATCTCCCGGGGCGTGGGACTAATGAAAAACTGTTTTTT. Translated: CATSRDLPGRGTNEKLFF. This chain connects TRBV15 to TRBJ1-4, with D possibly matching TRBD1 (5 bases). The germline V gene encodes CDR1 LNHNV and CDR2 YYDKDF (reference sequence). This CDR3 spans 18 amino acids. Trimming left V 0 bases short and J 2 bases short, with 16 bases between.

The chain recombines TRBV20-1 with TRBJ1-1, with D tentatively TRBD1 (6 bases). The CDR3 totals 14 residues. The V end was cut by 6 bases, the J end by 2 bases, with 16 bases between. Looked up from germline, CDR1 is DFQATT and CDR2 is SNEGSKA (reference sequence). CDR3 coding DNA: TGCAGTGCCGTAGAACCAGGGGTAAACACTGAAGCTTTCTTT. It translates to CSAVEPGVNTEAFF.

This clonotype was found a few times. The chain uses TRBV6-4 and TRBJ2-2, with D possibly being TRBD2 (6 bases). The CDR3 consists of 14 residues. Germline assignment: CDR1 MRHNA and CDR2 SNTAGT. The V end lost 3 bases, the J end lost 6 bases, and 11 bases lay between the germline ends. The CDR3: CASSEGLMAGELFF. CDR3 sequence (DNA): TGTGCCAGCAGTGAGGGACTCATGGCCGGGGAGCTGTTTTTT.

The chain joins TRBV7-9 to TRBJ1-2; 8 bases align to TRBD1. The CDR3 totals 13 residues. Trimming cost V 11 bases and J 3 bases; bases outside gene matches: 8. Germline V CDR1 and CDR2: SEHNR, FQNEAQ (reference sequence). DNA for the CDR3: TGTGCCGGCGGGGACAGGTTTGACTATGGCTACACCTTC. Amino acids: CAGGDRFDYGYTF.

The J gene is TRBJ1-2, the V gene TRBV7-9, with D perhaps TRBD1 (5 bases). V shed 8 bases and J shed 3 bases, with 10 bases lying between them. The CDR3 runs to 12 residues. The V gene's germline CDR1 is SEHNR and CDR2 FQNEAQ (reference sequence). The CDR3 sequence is CASRGEYYGYTF. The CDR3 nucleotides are TGTGCCAGCCGGGGGGAGTACTATGGCTACACCTTC.

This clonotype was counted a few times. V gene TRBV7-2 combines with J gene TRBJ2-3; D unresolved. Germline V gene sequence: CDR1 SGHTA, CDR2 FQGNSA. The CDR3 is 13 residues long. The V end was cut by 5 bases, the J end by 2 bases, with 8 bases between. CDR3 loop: CASSPPLTDTQYF. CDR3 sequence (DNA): TGTGCCAGCAGCCCACCCCTCACAGATACGCAGTATTTT.